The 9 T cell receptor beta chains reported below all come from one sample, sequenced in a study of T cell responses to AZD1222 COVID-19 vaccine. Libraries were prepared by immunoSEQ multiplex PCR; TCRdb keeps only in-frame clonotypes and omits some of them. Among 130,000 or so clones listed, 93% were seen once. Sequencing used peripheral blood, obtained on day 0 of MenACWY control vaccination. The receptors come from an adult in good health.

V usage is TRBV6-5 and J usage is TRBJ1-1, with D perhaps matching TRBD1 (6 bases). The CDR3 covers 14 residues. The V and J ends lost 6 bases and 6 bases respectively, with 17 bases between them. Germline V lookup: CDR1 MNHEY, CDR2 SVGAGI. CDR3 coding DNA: TGTGCCAGCAGAACAACCCAGGGGTACGCTGAAGCTTTCTTT. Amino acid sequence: CASRTTQGYAEAFF.

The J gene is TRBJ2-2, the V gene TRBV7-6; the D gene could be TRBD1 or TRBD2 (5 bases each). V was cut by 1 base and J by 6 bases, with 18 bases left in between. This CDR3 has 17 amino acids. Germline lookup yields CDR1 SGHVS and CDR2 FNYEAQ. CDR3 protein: CASSLGLALRGAGELFF. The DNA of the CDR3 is TGTGCCAGCAGCTTAGGTCTTGCCTTGAGAGGGGCCGGGGAGCTGTTTTTT.

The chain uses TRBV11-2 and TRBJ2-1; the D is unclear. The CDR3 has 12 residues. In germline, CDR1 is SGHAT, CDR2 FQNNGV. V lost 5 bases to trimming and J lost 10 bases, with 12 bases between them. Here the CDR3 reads CASSPVVVEQFF. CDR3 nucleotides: TGTGCCAGCAGCCCCGTCGTCGTAGAGCAGTTCTTC.

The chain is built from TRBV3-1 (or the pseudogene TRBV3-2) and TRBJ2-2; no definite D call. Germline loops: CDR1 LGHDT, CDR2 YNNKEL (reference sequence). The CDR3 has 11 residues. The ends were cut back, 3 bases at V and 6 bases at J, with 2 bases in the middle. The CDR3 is CASSHSGELFF. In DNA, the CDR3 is TGTGCCAGCAGCCATTCCGGGGAGCTGTTTTTT.

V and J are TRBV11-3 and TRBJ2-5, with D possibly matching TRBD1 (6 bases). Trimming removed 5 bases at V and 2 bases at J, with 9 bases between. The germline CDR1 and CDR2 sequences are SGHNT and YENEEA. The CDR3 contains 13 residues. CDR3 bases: TGTGCCAGCAGCCCCGGGACACAAGAGACCCAGTACTTC. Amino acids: CASSPGTQETQYF.

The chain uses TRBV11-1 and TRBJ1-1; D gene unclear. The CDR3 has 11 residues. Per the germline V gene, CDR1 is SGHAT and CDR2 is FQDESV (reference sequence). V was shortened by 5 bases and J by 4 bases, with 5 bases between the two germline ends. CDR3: CASSLGTEAFF. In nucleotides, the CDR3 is TGTGCCAGCAGCCTAGGCACTGAAGCTTTCTTT.

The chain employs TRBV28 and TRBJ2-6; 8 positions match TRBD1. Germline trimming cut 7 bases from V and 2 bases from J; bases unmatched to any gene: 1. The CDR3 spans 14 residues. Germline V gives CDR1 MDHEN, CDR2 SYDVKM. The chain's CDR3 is CASNRGTGANVLTF. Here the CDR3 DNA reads TGTGCCAGCAACAGGGGGACTGGGGCCAACGTCCTGACTTTC. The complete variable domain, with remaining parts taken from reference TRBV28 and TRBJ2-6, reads DVKVTQSSRYLVKRTGEKVFLECVQDMDHENMFWYRQDPGLGLRLIYFSYDVKMKEKGDIPEGYSVSREKKERFSLILESASTNQTSMYLCASNRGTGANVLTFGAGSRLTVL.

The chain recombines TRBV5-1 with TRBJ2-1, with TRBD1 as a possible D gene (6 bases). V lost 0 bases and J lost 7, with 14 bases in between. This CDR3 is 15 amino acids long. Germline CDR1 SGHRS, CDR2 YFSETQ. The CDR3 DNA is TGCGCCAGCAGCTTGGCCGCAGGGGTTTGGAATGAGCAGTTCTTC. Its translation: CASSLAAGVWNEQFF.

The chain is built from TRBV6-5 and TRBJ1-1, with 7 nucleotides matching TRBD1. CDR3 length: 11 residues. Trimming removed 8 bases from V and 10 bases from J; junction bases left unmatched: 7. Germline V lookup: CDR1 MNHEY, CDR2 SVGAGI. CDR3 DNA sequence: TGTGCCAGCCTGACAGGGTATTTAGCTTTCTTT. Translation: CASLTGYLAFF.